This paragraph covers one TCR beta chain sequence. Its matching antigen is unknown. Germline-derived CDR1 and CDR2 are MNHEY and SMNVEV (reference sequence). The CDR3 sequence is 14 residues long. Deletions cut 5 bases from V and 1 base from J, with 9 bases between. The sample is drawn from a study of cytomegalovirus exposure and HLA in healthy donors. Overall study findings and caveats: The tendency of first-cohort TCR clusters to co-occur in the 90 to 150 validation repertoires was the finding of a later analysis.

Only in-frame clones appear in the TCRdb table, and some are missing; sequencing was by immunoSEQ multiplex PCR. The sample shows 65,000 to 80,000 clones, around 94% of them seen only once. Sequencing used PBMCs. The chain carries TRBV27 and TRBJ1-5, with D perhaps TRBD1 (5 bases). This TCR was recovered from a woman in her late teens or twenties in good health and CMV-seropositive. The DNA of the CDR3 is TGTGCCAGCAGTCTGACAGCGAGCAATCAGCCCCAGCATTTT. It specifies CASSLTASNQPQHF.